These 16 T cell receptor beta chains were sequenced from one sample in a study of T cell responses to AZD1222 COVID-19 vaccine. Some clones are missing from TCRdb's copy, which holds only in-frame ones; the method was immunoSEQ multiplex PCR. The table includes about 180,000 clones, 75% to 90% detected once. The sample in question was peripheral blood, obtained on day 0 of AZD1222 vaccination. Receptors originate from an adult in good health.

CDR3 bases: TGTGCCAGTAGTATGGGGGGGTCGGGGGTTCAAGAGACCCAGTACTTC. Amino acid sequence: CASSMGGSGVQETQYF. The chain combines TRBV19 with TRBJ2-5; TRBD2 aligns across 7 bases. CDR1 LNHDA and CDR2 SQIVND come from the germline V gene (reference sequence). This CDR3 is built from 16 residues. Trimming at V came to 3 bases and at J to 2 bases, leaving 9 bases not matched to a gene.

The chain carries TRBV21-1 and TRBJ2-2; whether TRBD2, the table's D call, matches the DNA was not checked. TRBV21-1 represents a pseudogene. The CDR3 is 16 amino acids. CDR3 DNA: TGTGCCAGCAGCAAAGAGGAGGGGAAGGACACCGGGGAGCTGTTTTTT. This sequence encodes CASSKEEGKDTGELFF.

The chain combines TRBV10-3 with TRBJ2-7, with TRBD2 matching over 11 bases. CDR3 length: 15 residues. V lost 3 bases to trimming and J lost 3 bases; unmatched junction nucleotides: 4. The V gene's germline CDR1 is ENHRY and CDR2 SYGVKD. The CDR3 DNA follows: TGTGCCATCAGTGACGGACTAGCGGGCTACTACGAGCAGTACTTC. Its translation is CAISDGLAGYYEQYF.

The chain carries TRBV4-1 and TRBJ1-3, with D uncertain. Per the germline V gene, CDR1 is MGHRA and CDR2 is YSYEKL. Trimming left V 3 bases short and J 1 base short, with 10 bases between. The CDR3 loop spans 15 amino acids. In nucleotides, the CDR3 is TGCGCCAGCAGCCAGCCGACGGAATCTGGAAACACCATATATTTT. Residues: CASSQPTESGNTIYF.

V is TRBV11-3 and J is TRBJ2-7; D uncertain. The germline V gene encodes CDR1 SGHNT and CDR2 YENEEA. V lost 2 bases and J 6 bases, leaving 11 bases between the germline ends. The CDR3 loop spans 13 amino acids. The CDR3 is CASSLFWGSEQYV. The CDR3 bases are TGTGCCAGCAGCTTATTTTGGGGTTCCGAGCAGTACGTC.

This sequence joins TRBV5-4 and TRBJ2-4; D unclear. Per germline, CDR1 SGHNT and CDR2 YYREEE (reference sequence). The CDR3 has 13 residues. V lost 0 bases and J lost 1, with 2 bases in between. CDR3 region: CASSLGAKNIQYF. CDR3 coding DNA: TGTGCCAGCAGCTTGGGGGCCAAAAACATTCAGTACTTC.

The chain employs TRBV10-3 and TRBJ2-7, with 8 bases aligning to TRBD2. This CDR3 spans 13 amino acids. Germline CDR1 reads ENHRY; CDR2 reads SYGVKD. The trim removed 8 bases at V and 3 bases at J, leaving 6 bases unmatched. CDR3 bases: TGTGCCATCGCGGGGGGAACGGGCTACGAGCAGTACTTC. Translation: CAIAGGTGYEQYF.

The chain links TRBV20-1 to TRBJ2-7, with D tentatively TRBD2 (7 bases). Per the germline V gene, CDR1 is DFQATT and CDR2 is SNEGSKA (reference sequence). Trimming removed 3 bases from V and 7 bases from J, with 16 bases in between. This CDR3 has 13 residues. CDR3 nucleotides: TGCAGTGCTAGTCACGGGGGGCACGGGGAGCAGTACTTC. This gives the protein CSASHGGHGEQYF.

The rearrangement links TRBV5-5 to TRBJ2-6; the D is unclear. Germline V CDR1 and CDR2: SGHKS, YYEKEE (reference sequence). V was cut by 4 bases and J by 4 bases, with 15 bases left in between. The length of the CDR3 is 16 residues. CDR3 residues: CASSRDASPGANVLTF. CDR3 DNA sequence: TGTGCCAGCAGCCGAGACGCTTCCCCCGGGGCCAACGTCCTGACTTTC.

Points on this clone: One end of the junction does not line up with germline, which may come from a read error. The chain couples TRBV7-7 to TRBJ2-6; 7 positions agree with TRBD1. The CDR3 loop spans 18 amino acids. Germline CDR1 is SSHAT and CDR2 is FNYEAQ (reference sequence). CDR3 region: CASSLFQGVHSGANVLTF. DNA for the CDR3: TGTGCTAGCAGCTTATTTCAGGGGGTCCACTCTGGGGCCAACGTCCTGACTTTC.

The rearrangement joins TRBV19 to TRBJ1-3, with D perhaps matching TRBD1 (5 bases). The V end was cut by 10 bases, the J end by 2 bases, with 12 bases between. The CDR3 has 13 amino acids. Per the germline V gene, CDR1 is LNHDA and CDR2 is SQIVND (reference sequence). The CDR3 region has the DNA TGTGCCACATGGGACGGAACTGGAAACACCATATATTTT. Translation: CATWDGTGNTIYF.

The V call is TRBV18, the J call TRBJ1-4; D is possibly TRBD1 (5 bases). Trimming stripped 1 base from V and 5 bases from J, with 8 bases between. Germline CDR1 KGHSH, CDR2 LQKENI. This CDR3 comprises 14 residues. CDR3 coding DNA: TGTGCCAGCTCACCACGACAGTCAAATGAAAAACTGTTTTTT. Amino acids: CASSPRQSNEKLFF.

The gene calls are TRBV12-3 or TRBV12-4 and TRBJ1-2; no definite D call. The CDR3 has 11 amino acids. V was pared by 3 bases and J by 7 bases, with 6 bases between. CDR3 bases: TGTGCCAGCAGTTTGGCAAGTGGCTACACCTTC. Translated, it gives CASSLASGYTF.

DNA of the CDR3: TGTGCCAGCACCCTGAGGACAGGATCTCAGCCCCAGCATTTT. Translated: CASTLRTGSQPQHF. The V and J genes are TRBV6-5 and TRBJ1-5; 7 nucleotides line up with TRBD1. The CDR3 loop spans 14 amino acids. The ends lost 7 bases at V and 6 bases at J; junction bases unmatched: 9. The germline CDR1 and CDR2 sequences are MNHEY and SVGAGI.

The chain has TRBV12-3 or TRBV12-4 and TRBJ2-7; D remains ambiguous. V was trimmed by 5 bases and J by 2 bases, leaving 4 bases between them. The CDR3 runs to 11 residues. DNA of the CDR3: TGTGCCAGCAGTCGCACCTACGAGCAGTACTTC. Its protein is CASSRTYEQYF.

Here the CDR3 reads CASSDGGHQPQHF. The CDR3, as DNA: TGTGCCAGCAGTGACGGGGGGCATCAGCCCCAGCATTTT. The gene calls are TRBV6-4 and TRBJ1-5, with D possibly TRBD1 on 6 matching bases. Trimming pared 2 bases from V and 5 bases from J, leaving 7 bases between. The CDR3 is 13 residues long. From germline, CDR1 is MRHNA and CDR2 SNTAGT.